This T cell receptor beta chain was identified during a study of prognosis after radiotherapy for stage I lung cancer. Study-wide context: The patients included fourteen who had newly diagnosed primary stage I lung tumors, along with roughly 5 others who had oligometastatic NSCLC after their primary tumor had been surgically resected. At a biologically effective dose of at least 100 Gy and in 3 to 5 fractions, SBRT was the radiotherapy delivered. Stereotactic body radiotherapy was given without concurrent therapy, and no patient received both at once. Distant metastasis occurred in a few patients at a median of about seven months after radiotherapy, while about 15 showed no significant progression.

TCR beta CDR3 was amplified from genomic DNA by two-round multiplex PCR. Primers specific to each TRBV and TRBJ gene were used in first-round PCR. TCRdb reprocessed the multiplex PCR reads with MiXCR, giving one entry per CDR3 protein. The data contain fewer than 40,000 distinct CDR3 sequences, about 31% of them singletons. This clonotype was seen repeatedly, ten times or more. V lost 6 bases and J lost 0, with 18 bases in between. There are 15 residues in the CDR3. The germline gives CDR1 DFQATT, CDR2 SNEGSKA (reference sequence). This TCR derives from a donor aged 50 or older with non-small cell lung cancer. The chain has TRBV20-1 and TRBJ2-7; no clear D. The sample in question was PBMCs, obtained before or after stereotactic body radiation therapy (not recorded which). CDR3 region: CSAQAGHEYSYEQYF. CDR3 nucleotide sequence: TGCAGTGCCCAAGCTGGCCATGAGTACTCCTACGAGCAGTACTTC.